This TCR beta chain was found in a study of T cell responses to AZD1222 COVID-19 vaccine. CDR1 and CDR2 (germline): SNHLY, FYNNEI. The V gene lost 8 bases and the J gene lost 1 base, with 17 bases spanning the gap. The CDR3 runs to 15 residues. This table comes from immunoSEQ multiplex PCR, and its TCRdb copy is limited to in-frame clones, with some not included. The repertoire has about 110,000 clones, roughly 90% of them found once; the top ten carry over 2%. This TCR came from an adult who received the AZD1222 COVID-19 vaccine. The chain carries TRBV2 and TRBJ2-5, with D possibly being TRBD1 (5 bases). Sequencing was performed on peripheral blood, taken 28 days after the second AZD1222 dose. The CDR3, as DNA: TGTGCCAGCCGCCCCGGAAGGGGCCTCCAAGAGACCCAGTACTTC. Residues: CASRPGRGLQETQYF.